Following are 27 T cell receptor beta chains from one sample sequenced in a study of beta chain features in type 1 diabetes. Expressed TCRB transcripts were sequenced, since all the RNA that had been isolated was reverse transcribed. Profiling relied on immunoSEQ multiplex PCR, and the TCRdb table lists in-frame clones only, not all of them. Among 35,000 to 45,000 clones listed, about 65% were seen once. The sequenced material came from Tregs from blood. These receptors all stem from a woman in her thirties in good health.

V usage is TRBV4-3 and J usage is TRBJ2-1; 9 bases agree with TRBD2. Germline loops: CDR1 LGHNA, CDR2 YSLEER. The CDR3 is 21 residues long. V lost 1 base to trimming and J lost 3 bases; unmatched junction nucleotides: 19. DNA for the CDR3: TGCGCCAGCAGCCAAGTACGGTCGGCGGGCGTAGGACTAGCGTTCTACAATGAGCAGTTCTTC. This encodes CASSQVRSAGVGLAFYNEQFF.

This clone came up a few times. This chain uses TRBV5-6 with TRBJ2-2, with D unclear. The CDR3 runs 12 residues. CDR1 and CDR2 from the germline V gene are SGHDT and YYEEEE. The V and J ends lost 4 bases and 6 bases respectively, with 7 bases between them. The chain's CDR3 is CASSLRPGELFF. The CDR3 DNA sequence: TGTGCCAGCAGCCTACGCCCCGGGGAGCTGTTTTTT.

This clone was counted only a few times. The genes are TRBV29-1 and TRBJ2-7, with no clear D. V was cut by 5 bases and J by 4 bases, with 9 bases left in between. Germline V gives CDR1 SQVTM, CDR2 ANQGSEA. The CDR3 extends over 11 amino acids. The CDR3: CSVLSLYEQYF. The DNA of the CDR3 is TGCAGCGTTCTAAGCCTATACGAGCAGTACTTC.

In its sample, this clone was seen once. The chain employs TRBV29-1 and TRBJ2-5, with D uncertain. Trimming shortened V by 6 bases and J by 4 bases, and 9 bases separated the two germline ends. The CDR3 contains 11 residues. Germline loops: CDR1 SQVTM, CDR2 ANQGSEA. CDR3 coding DNA: TGCAGCGTCGCCACTCGAGAGACCCAGTACTTC. It codes for CSVATRETQYF.

The chain carries TRBV18 and TRBJ2-2; maybe TRBD1 (5 bases). This CDR3 comprises 14 residues. V dropped 3 bases and J dropped 5 bases, with 10 bases sitting between them. Germline V lookup: CDR1 KGHSH, CDR2 LQKENI. The DNA for the CDR3 is TGTGCCAGCTCACCCGCAGGGTGGACCGGGGAGCTGTTTTTT. The encoded protein is CASSPAGWTGELFF.

Here the CDR3 reads CASSQLGFSYNEQFF. In DNA form, the CDR3 reads TGTGCCAGCAGCCAACTAGGATTCTCCTACAATGAGCAGTTCTTC. V is TRBV7-2 and J is TRBJ2-1; possibly TRBD2 for D (5 bases). The CDR3 spans 15 residues. The germline V and J ends were trimmed by 5 bases and 0 bases, with 11 bases remaining between them. Germline CDR1 and CDR2: SGHTA and FQGNSA.

V and J are TRBV5-6 and TRBJ2-1; 10 bases map to TRBD2. Per germline, CDR1 SGHDT and CDR2 YYEEEE. The J segment lost 7 bases and the V segment lost 4 bases, leaving 11 bases of the junction unmatched. This CDR3 contains 16 residues. CDR3 residues: CASSLKGLSGRNEQFF. CDR3 sequence (DNA): TGTGCCAGCAGCCTGAAAGGTCTTAGCGGGAGGAATGAGCAGTTCTTC.

The chain carries TRBV21-1 and TRBJ2-1; TRBD2 is taken as the D call from the table, unchecked against the DNA. TRBV21-1 is noted as a pseudogene. The CDR3 has 17 residues. The CDR3, as DNA: TGTGCCAGCAGCAAACAGCCCCTAGCGGGAGGGGACAATGAGCAGTTCTTC. It yields the protein CASSKQPLAGGDNEQFF.

The gene calls are TRBV19 and TRBJ1-4; no clear D. The CDR3 spans 15 residues. Germline V lookup: CDR1 LNHDA, CDR2 SQIVND (reference sequence). Trimming pared 5 bases from V and 8 bases from J, leaving 18 bases between. As DNA, the CDR3 is TGTGCCAGTAGTTCCCCCGCGACCGGGGAAGAAAAACTGTTTTTT. Its translation: CASSSPATGEEKLFF.

The CDR3 bases are TGTGCCAGCAGCTTACTAGCGGAAACCTACGAGCAGTACTTC. Its translation: CASSLLAETYEQYF. The chain is built from TRBV7-8 and TRBJ2-7; 7 bases align to TRBD2. The CDR3 contains 14 residues. J was trimmed by 2 bases and V by 2 bases; bases with no gene match: 3. CDR1 is SGHVS and CDR2 is FQNEAQ in the germline V gene.

This clone was detected a few times. This chain links TRBV5-1 with TRBJ2-3, with D perhaps matching TRBD1 (8 bases). The germline gives CDR1 SGHRS, CDR2 YFSETQ. The CDR3 sequence is 22 residues long. V lost 4 bases to trimming and J lost 2 bases, with 35 bases between them. Here the CDR3 DNA reads TGCGCCAGCAGCCCGTCCCGGGACAGGCTCCCTAGCGAACTAGCGATCACAGATACGCAGTATTTT. Protein product: CASSPSRDRLPSELAITDTQYF.

The gene calls are TRBV6-1 and TRBJ2-1; D is possibly TRBD2 (5 bases). The V end was cut by 6 bases, the J end by 0 bases, with 12 bases between. Germline CDR1 reads MNHNS; CDR2 reads SASEGT. This CDR3 is built from 15 residues. The CDR3 loop is CASSWTSFSYNEQFF. CDR3 nucleotides: TGTGCCAGCAGCTGGACTTCCTTCTCCTACAATGAGCAGTTCTTC.

The chain joins TRBV6-6 to TRBJ1-1; possibly TRBD1 for D (6 bases). CDR1 and CDR2 from the germline V gene are MNHNY and SVGAGI (reference sequence). Deletions cut 7 bases from V and 3 bases from J, with 12 bases between. The CDR3 runs 13 residues. This CDR3 reads CASNEQGYTEAFF. CDR3 nucleotide sequence: TGTGCCAGCAACGAACAGGGTTACACTGAAGCTTTCTTT.

As concerns this clone: Different DNA sequences within this sample yield the same CDR3. This rearrangement joins TRBV7-2 to TRBJ2-7; 10 bases agree with TRBD1. V was pared by 3 bases and J by 3 bases, with 5 bases of the junction left unmatched. This CDR3 is built from 15 residues. Germline V gene sequence: CDR1 SGHTA, CDR2 FQGNSA. CDR3 in amino acids: CASSLRTGGIYEQYF. CDR3 DNA sequence: TGTGCCAGCAGCTTGCGGACAGGGGGGATCTACGAGCAGTACTTC.

The chain uses TRBV18 and TRBJ2-6; D is possibly TRBD1 (6 bases). Looked up from germline, CDR1 is KGHSH and CDR2 is LQKENI. The V gene lost 8 bases and the J gene lost 2 bases, with 19 bases spanning the gap. The CDR3 runs 17 residues. As DNA, the CDR3 is TGTGCCAGCCGTGCACACAGGGCTGGGGCTGGGGCCAACGTCCTGACTTTC. Protein product: CASRAHRAGAGANVLTF. Filled out from reference TRBV18 and TRBJ2-6, the complete variable domain reads NAGVMQNPRHLVRRRGQEARLRCSPMKGHSHVYWYRQLPEEGLKFMVYLQKENIIDESGMPKERFSAEFPKEGPSILRIQQVVRGDSAAYFCASRAHRAGAGANVLTFGAGSRLTVL.

This clone was counted a few times. J is TRBJ2-1 and V is TRBV7-2; 7 bases map to TRBD1. CDR3 size: 13 residues. CDR1 is SGHTA and CDR2 is FQGNSA in the germline V gene. Losses at the gene ends were 1 base for V and 9 bases for J; bases not matched to a gene: 3. The CDR3 region has the DNA TGTGCCAGCAGCTTAGTCGGACAGGCTGAGCAGTTCTTC. Translated: CASSLVGQAEQFF.

The chain links TRBV27 to TRBJ2-3; D is ambiguous. The V end was cut by 4 bases, the J end by 5 bases, with 19 bases between. This CDR3 comprises 16 residues. Looked up from germline, CDR1 is MNHEY and CDR2 is SMNVEV (reference sequence). The CDR3 here is CASSSASRFRKDTQYF. In DNA form, the CDR3 reads TGTGCCAGCAGTTCCGCGTCGCGGTTTAGGAAAGATACGCAGTATTTT.

The V and J genes are TRBV5-6 and TRBJ2-1; TRBD2 is a possible D gene (6 bases). The CDR3 contains 13 residues. Germline-derived CDR1 and CDR2 are SGHDT and YYEEEE. V gave up 3 bases and J gave up 8 bases, with 12 bases separating them. CDR3 DNA sequence: TGTGCCAGCAGCTATACGGGGGTAGATGAGCAGTTCTTC. This gives the protein CASSYTGVDEQFF. The full variable domain, rest sourced from reference TRBV5-6 and TRBJ2-1, is DAGVTQSPTHLIKTRGQQVTLRCSPKSGHDTVSWYQQALGQGPQFIFQYYEEEERQRGNFPDRFSGHQFPNYSSELNVNALLLGDSALYLCASSYTGVDEQFFGPGTRLTVL.

V is TRBV7-9 and J is TRBJ1-1, with TRBD1 matching 8 bases. The ends lost 4 bases at V and 0 bases at J; junction bases unmatched: 4. The CDR3 sequence is 15 residues long. In germline, CDR1 is SEHNR, CDR2 FQNEAQ (reference sequence). The CDR3 DNA sequence: TGTGCCAGCAGCTCCCACAGGGGGGTGAACACTGAAGCTTTCTTT. Translated, it gives CASSSHRGVNTEAFF.

The CDR3 loop is CAWSRRGLTHNEQFF. Written as DNA, the CDR3 is TGTGCCTGGAGCCGTCGGGGACTAACTCACAATGAGCAGTTCTTC. The chain has TRBV30 and TRBJ2-1, with 7 bases aligning to TRBD2. The CDR3 runs to 15 residues. CDR1 and CDR2 from the germline V gene are GTSNPN and SVGIG (reference sequence). The V and J ends lost 3 bases and 5 bases, in that order; junction bases with no gene match: 10.

The chain combines TRBV9 with TRBJ2-1; TRBD1 matches at 7 bases. J was trimmed by 7 bases and V by 0 bases; bases with no gene match: 7. CDR3 size: 15 residues. The V gene's germline CDR1 is SGDLS and CDR2 YYNGEE. CDR3 loop: CASSVEGASRNEQFF. The CDR3, as DNA: TGTGCCAGCAGCGTAGAGGGGGCGTCTAGAAATGAGCAGTTCTTC.

The chain combines TRBV6-5 with TRBJ1-5; TRBD1 matches 11 bases. This CDR3 has 14 residues. The V segment lost 6 bases and the J segment 7 bases; nucleotides outside the gene matches: 5. The V gene's germline CDR1 is MNHEY and CDR2 SVGAGI. CDR3 in DNA: TGTGCCAGCAGGATCGGACAGGGGGCCCAGCCCCAGCATTTT. This gives the protein CASRIGQGAQPQHF.

The chain couples TRBV29-1 to TRBJ2-2, with D maybe TRBD1 (5 bases). The CDR3 contains 13 residues. CDR1 and CDR2 (germline): SQVTM, ANQGSEA. Trimming took off 6 bases at V and 7 bases at J, with 15 bases between the two ends. For the CDR3, the DNA is TGCAGCGTGAGATTGACAGAAAACGGGGAGCTGTTTTTT. Translated: CSVRLTENGELFF.

This clone has a handful of counts. This sequence joins TRBV28 and TRBJ2-2; D gene ambiguous. V lost 2 bases and J 2 bases, leaving 6 bases between the germline ends. The CDR3 is made up of 14 amino acids. CDR1 and CDR2 (germline): MDHEN, SYDVKM. CDR3 in DNA: TGTGCCAGCAGTTTAGAGACAAACACCGGGGAGCTGTTTTTT. Amino acid sequence: CASSLETNTGELFF. The complete variable domain, with remaining parts taken from reference TRBV28 and TRBJ2-2, reads DVKVTQSSRYLVKRTGEKVFLECVQDMDHENMFWYRQDPGLGLRLIYFSYDVKMKEKGDIPEGYSVSREKKERFSLILESASTNQTSMYLCASSLETNTGELFFGEGSRLTVL.

This chain connects TRBV4-2 to TRBJ1-2; 7 bases line up with TRBD1. This CDR3 has 17 amino acids. J was trimmed by 5 bases and V by 2 bases; bases with no gene match: 14. Germline V lookup: CDR1 LGHNA, CDR2 YNFKEQ. The CDR3, as DNA: TGTGCCAGCAGCCAACAAGGGCCAGGGGGAGACTTGTATGGCTACACCTTC. Amino acid sequence: CASSQQGPGGDLYGYTF.

The chain uses TRBV29-1 and TRBJ2-3; 8 bases match TRBD2. The CDR3 has 16 amino acids. After removal of 6 bases from V and 5 bases from J, the junction contained 16 bases not matched to a gene. Germline CDR1 is SQVTM and CDR2 is ANQGSEA. The DNA for the CDR3 is TGCAGCGTGACTATGGTTAGCGGGAAGAGGAAAGATACGCAGTATTTT. Amino acids: CSVTMVSGKRKDTQYF.

This clone was seen a handful of times. This sequence joins TRBV20-1 and TRBJ2-1, with 9 positions matching TRBD2. The germline V gene has CDR1 DFQATT and CDR2 SNEGSKA (reference sequence). J was trimmed by 14 bases and V by 6 bases; bases with no gene match: 5. The CDR3 sequence is 10 residues long. CDR3: CSAPGTSKFF. The CDR3 nucleotides are TGCAGTGCACCCGGGACTAGCAAGTTCTTC.